This T cell receptor (beta chain) derives from a study of T cell clonotyping in hematopoietic cell transplantation. Study observations and caveats: Pathologically expanded recipient clonotypes increased progressively from day 30 to day 180 as diversity fell. Few recipient clonotypes overlapped donors; over 95% were de novo at given depth. Higher Inverse Simpson Index values in graft donor and pretransplant recipient predicted broader posttransplant TCR diversity. No sorting was done, leaving CD4 and CD8 contributions mixed.

A remark on this clone: What it binds is unknown.

The method was immunoSEQ multiplex PCR; TCRdb's version includes in-frame clones alone and lacks a portion of them. The table has roughly 30,000 clones, about 94% seen once; the top ten hold about 10%. The CDR3 runs 14 residues. CDR1 and CDR2 from the germline V gene are SGHTA and FQGNSA. The V and J ends lost 5 bases and 1 base respectively, with 11 bases between them. The chain links TRBV7-2 to TRBJ1-1, with unresolved D. The clonotype originates from a female patient aged 45-65 years who had an allogeneic stem cell transplant from a related donor, so the T cells may come from the graft donor. Some clones in this sample may be carry-over from other donors' samples. The sample in question was PBMCs, obtained 100 days after allogeneic stem cell transplant. The CDR3 region is CASSQRAGNTEAFF. The CDR3 nucleotides are TGTGCCAGCAGCCAGAGGGCGGGGAACACTGAAGCTTTCTTT.